The 8 T cell receptor beta chains below were found in one sample sequenced in a study of beta chain features in type 1 diabetes. Study-wide results and limits: Moderate yet significant TCRB CDR3 shortening was seen in Type 1 diabetes patients in all four CD4+ subsets.

Their cognate antigens are unknown. The sequenced template was cDNA made from the entire isolated RNA. TCRdb keeps only in-frame clones here, not all; method: immunoSEQ multiplex PCR. Of around 250,000 clones in the sample, roughly 14% were seen once. Sequences were obtained from naive CD4+ T cells from blood. The receptors shown here come from a man aged 25 to 40 with type 1 diabetes.

The table lists this clone with a few counts. The chain links TRBV6-1 to TRBJ1-1, with D maybe TRBD1 (6 bases). Trimming took off 2 bases at V and 5 bases at J, with 15 bases between the two ends. Germline loops: CDR1 MNHNS, CDR2 SASEGT. There are 15 residues in the CDR3. DNA for the CDR3: TGTGCCAGCAGTGAACCAGGAAGGGGGATAACTGAAGCTTTCTTT. Its protein product is CASSEPGRGITEAFF.

Only a few counts were recorded for this clone. The chain has TRBV5-4 and TRBJ2-2; 7 bases fit TRBD1. Germline CDR1 is SGHNT and CDR2 is YYREEE (reference sequence). The CDR3 has 15 residues. Trimming cost V 4 bases and J 7 bases; bases outside gene matches: 10. The CDR3 coding sequence is TGTGCCAGCAGCCGAGGGGGCGCGACGAACGGGGAGCTGTTTTTT. This translates into CASSRGGATNGELFF.

This clone has only a few counts. This chain connects TRBV5-1 to TRBJ1-4, with a possible D match to TRBD1 (6 bases). The CDR3 is 14 amino acids. Deletions cut 7 bases from V and 6 bases from J, with 16 bases between. CDR1 is SGHRS, CDR2 YFSETQ, per germline. The CDR3 sequence: CASSLRDTDEKLFF. The CDR3 bases are TGCGCCAGCTCTCTCCGGGACACCGATGAAAAACTGTTTTTT.

CDR3 sequence reads: CASSSDRAGMGVLTF. CDR3 sequence (DNA): TGCGCCAGCAGCTCGGATAGGGCGGGGATGGGCGTCCTGACTTTC. This chain links TRBV5-1 with TRBJ2-6; D may be TRBD2 (6 bases). This CDR3 is built from 15 residues. Trimming cost V 3 bases and J 12 bases, with 19 bases left between them. Germline CDR1 SGHRS, CDR2 YFSETQ.

The genes are TRBV30 and TRBJ1-1; possibly TRBD1 for D (5 bases). Trimming took off 5 bases at V and 1 base at J, with 11 bases between the two ends. Germline CDR1 reads GTSNPN; CDR2 reads SVGIG (reference sequence). The length of the CDR3 is 13 residues. The CDR3 loop reads CAWLLGGNTEAFF. The CDR3 bases are TGTGCCTGGCTCTTGGGGGGGAACACTGAAGCTTTCTTT.

This clone showed up just once. The gene calls are TRBV7-2 and TRBJ1-3, with 9 bases identical to TRBD1. Germline assignment: CDR1 SGHTA and CDR2 FQGNSA. J lost 0 bases, V lost 5 bases, and 2 bases had no gene match. This CDR3 is 15 amino acids long. The CDR3 reads CASSRQGDSGNTIYF. The CDR3 bases are TGTGCCAGCAGCCGACAGGGGGACTCTGGAAACACCATATATTTT. The complete variable domain, with remaining parts taken from reference TRBV7-2 and TRBJ1-3, reads GAGVSQSPSNKVTEKGKDVELRCDPISGHTALYWYRQSLGQGLEFLIYFQGNSAPDKSGLPSDRFSAERTGGSVSTLTIQRTQQEDSAVYLCASSRQGDSGNTIYFGEGSWLTVV.

The chain joins TRBV19 to TRBJ2-5, with a possible D match to TRBD2 (5 bases). This CDR3 comprises 14 residues. The germline V gene has CDR1 LNHDA and CDR2 SQIVND (reference sequence). Trimming removed 4 bases at V and 1 base at J, with 10 bases between. The chain's CDR3 is CASSTRGFQETQYF. DNA for the CDR3: TGTGCCAGTAGTACCCGGGGTTTCCAAGAGACCCAGTACTTC. Full variable domain (missing parts from reference TRBV19 and TRBJ2-5): DGGITQSPKYLFRKEGQNVTLSCEQNLNHDAMYWYRQDPGQGLRLIYYSQIVNDFQKGDIAEGYSVSREKKESFPLTVTSAQKNPTAFYLCASSTRGFQETQYFGPGTRLLVL.

This clone was counted only a few times. The chain uses TRBV10-3 and TRBJ2-7; possibly TRBD1 for D (5 bases). The V gene's germline CDR1 is ENHRY and CDR2 SYGVKD. The length of the CDR3 is 14 residues. Trimming stripped 2 bases from V and 4 bases from J, with 12 bases between. The CDR3 protein is CAISEGQVDYEQYF. CDR3 DNA: TGTGCCATCAGTGAGGGACAAGTTGATTACGAGCAGTACTTC.